This TCR beta chain was found in a study of blood T cells in healthy people across ages. Next came a second PCR, run for roughly 6 to 11 cycles, which used a sample-barcoded 5' primer along with a J-beta primer mix. TCRdb independently ran MiXCR on the 5' RACE reads; one entry per CDR3 protein. The sample consists of over 1,500,000 distinct CDR3 sequences, around half of them appearing once. V gave up 3 bases and J gave up 0 bases; unmatched junction bases: 4. Germline CDR1 and CDR2: KGHDR and SFDVKD. The CDR3 runs to 15 residues. The sequencing sample was made of blood. V and J are TRBV24-1 and TRBJ2-7; 7 bases map to TRBD1. The sequence came from a woman in her thirties or forties in good health. For the CDR3, the DNA is TGTGCCACCAGTGATGCCCCAGGGGGCTCCTACGAGCAGTACTTC. This translates into CATSDAPGGSYEQYF.